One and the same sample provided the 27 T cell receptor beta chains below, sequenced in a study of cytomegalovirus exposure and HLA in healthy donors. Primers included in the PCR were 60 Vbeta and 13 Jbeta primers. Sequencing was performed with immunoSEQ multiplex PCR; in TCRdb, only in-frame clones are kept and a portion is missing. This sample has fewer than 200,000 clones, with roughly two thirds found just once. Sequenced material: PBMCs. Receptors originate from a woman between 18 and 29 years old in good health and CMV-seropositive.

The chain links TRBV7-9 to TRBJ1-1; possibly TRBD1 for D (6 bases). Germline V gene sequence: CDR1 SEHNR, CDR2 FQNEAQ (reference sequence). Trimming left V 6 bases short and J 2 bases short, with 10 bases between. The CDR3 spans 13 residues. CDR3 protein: CASRAQGNTEAFF. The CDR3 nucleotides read TGTGCCAGCAGGGCACAGGGAAACACTGAAGCTTTCTTT.

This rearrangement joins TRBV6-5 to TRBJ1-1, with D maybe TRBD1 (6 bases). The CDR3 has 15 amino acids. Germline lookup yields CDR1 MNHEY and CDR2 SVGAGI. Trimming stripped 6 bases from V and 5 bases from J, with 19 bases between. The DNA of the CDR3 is TGTGCCAGCAGCCGTAGAAATCTCAGGGGTACTGAAGCTTTCTTT. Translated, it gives CASSRRNLRGTEAFF.

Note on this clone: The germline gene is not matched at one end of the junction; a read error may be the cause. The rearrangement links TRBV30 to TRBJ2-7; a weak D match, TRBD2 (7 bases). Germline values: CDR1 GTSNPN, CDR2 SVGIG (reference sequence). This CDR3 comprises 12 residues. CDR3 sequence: CAWSVQGGDPFF. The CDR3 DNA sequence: TGTGCCTGGAGTGTACAGGGAGGGGATCCCTTCTTC.

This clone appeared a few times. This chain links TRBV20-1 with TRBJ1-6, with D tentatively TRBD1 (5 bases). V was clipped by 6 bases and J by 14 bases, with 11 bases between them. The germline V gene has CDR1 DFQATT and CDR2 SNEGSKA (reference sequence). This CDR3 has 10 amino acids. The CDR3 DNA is TGCAGTGCACCGGGGGATTCCCTCCACTTT. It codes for CSAPGDSLHF.

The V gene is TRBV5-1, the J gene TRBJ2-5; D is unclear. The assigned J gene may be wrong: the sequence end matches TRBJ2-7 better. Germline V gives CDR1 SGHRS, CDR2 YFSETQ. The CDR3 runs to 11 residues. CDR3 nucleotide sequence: TGCGCCAGCAGCTTCACCTACGAGCAGTACTTC. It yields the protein CASSFTYEQYF.

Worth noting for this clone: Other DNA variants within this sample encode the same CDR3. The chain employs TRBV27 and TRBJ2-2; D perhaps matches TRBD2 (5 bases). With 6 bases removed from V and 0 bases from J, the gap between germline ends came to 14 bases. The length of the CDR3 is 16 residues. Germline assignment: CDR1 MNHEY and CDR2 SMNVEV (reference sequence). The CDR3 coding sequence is TGTGCCAGCAGGGTGTTCGGGAACTCGAACACCGGGGAGCTGTTTTTT. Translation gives CASRVFGNSNTGELFF.

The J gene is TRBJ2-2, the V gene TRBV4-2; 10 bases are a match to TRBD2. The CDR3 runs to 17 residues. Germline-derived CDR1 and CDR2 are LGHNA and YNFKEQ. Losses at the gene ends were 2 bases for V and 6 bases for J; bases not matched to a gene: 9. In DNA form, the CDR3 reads TGTGCCAGCAGCCAACTCGGGCTAGCGGGAGAGGCCGGGGAGCTGTTTTTT. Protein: CASSQLGLAGEAGELFF.

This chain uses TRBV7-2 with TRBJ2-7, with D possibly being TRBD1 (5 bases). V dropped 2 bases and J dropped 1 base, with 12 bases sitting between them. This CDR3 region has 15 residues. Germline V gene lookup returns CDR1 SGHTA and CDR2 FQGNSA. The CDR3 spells CASSLLQGQSYEQYF. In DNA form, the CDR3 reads TGTGCCAGCAGCTTACTTCAGGGTCAGTCCTACGAGCAGTACTTC.

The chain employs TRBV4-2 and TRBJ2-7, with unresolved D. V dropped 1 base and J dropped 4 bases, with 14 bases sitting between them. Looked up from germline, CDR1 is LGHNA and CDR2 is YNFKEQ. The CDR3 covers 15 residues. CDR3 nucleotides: TGTGCCAGCAGCCAAGTTGGCCAGGTTCGATACGAGCAGTACTTC. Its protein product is CASSQVGQVRYEQYF.

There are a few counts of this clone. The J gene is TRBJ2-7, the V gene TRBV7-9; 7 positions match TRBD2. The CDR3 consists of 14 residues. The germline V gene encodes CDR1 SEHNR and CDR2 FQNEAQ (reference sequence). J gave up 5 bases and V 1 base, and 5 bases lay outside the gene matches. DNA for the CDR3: TGTGCCAGCAGCTTAGGGGGGAGGGGCAACGAGCAGTACTTC. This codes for CASSLGGRGNEQYF.

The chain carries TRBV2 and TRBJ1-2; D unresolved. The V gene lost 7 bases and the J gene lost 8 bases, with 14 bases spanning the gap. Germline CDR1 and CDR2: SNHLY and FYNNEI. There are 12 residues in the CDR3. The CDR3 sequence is CASNHLEEGYTF. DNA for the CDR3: TGTGCCAGCAATCACCTGGAGGAGGGCTACACCTTC.

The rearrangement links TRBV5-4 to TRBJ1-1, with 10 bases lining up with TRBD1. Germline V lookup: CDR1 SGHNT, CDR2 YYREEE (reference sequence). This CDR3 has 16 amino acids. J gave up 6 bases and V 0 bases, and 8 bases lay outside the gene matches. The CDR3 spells CASSLDATGGEAEAFF. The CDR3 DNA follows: TGTGCCAGCAGCTTGGATGCGACAGGGGGCGAAGCTGAAGCTTTCTTT.

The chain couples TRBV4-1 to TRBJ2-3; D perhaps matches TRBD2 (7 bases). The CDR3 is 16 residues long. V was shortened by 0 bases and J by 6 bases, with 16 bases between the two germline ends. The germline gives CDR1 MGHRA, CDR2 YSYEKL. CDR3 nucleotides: TGCGCCAGCAGCCAAGACGTAGGTCGGGGGGCTGATACGCAGTATTTT. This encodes CASSQDVGRGADTQYF.

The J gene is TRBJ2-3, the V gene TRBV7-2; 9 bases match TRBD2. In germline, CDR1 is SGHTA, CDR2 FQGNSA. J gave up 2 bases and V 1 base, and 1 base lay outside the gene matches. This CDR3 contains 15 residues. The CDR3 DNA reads TGTGCCAGCAGCTTAGTAGCGGGAGCCACAGATACGCAGTATTTT. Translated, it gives CASSLVAGATDTQYF.

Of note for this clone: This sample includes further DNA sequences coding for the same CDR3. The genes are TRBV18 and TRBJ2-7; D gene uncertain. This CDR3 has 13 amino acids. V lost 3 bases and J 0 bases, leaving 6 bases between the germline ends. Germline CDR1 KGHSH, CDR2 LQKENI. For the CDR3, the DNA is TGTGCCAGCTCACCCGGTGGCTCCTACGAGCAGTACTTC. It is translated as CASSPGGSYEQYF. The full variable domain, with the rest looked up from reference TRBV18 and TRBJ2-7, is NAGVMQNPRHLVRRRGQEARLRCSPMKGHSHVYWYRQLPEEGLKFMVYLQKENIIDESGMPKERFSAEFPKEGPSILRIQQVVRGDSAAYFCASSPGGSYEQYFGPGTRLTVT.

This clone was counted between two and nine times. Here the CDR3 reads CASSETSGNYEQYF. Here the CDR3 DNA reads TGTGCCAGCAGTGAGACTAGCGGAAATTACGAGCAGTACTTC. The chain recombines TRBV2 with TRBJ2-7, with 9 bases identical to TRBD2. CDR3 size: 14 residues. Germline V CDR1 and CDR2: SNHLY, FYNNEI. J was trimmed by 4 bases and V by 3 bases; bases with no gene match: 4.

CDR3 bases: TGTGCCAGCAGGGCGACAGGGAACAATCAGCCCCAGCATTTT. Translation: CASRATGNNQPQHF. The chain uses TRBV28 and TRBJ1-5, with 7 bases lining up with TRBD1. The germline V gene encodes CDR1 MDHEN and CDR2 SYDVKM. The ends lost 6 bases at V and 3 bases at J; junction bases unmatched: 5. CDR3 length: 14 amino acids.

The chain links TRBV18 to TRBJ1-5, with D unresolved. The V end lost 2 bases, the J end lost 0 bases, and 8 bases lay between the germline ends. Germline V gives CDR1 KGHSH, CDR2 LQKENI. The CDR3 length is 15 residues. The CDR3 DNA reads TGTGCCAGCTCACCATTCGTCGGTAGCAATCAGCCCCAGCATTTT. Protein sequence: CASSPFVGSNQPQHF.

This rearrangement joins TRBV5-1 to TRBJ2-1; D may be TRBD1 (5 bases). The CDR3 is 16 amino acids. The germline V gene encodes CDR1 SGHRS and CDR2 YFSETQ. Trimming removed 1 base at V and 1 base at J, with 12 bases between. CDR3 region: CASSLQGAFSYNEQFF. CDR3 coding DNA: TGCGCCAGCAGCTTGCAGGGCGCTTTTTCCTACAATGAGCAGTTCTTC. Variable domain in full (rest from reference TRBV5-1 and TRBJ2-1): KAGVTQTPRYLIKTRGQQVTLSCSPISGHRSVSWYQQTPGQGLQFLFEYFSETQRNKGNFPGRFSGRQFSNSRSEMNVSTLELGDSALYLCASSLQGAFSYNEQFFGPGTRLTVL.

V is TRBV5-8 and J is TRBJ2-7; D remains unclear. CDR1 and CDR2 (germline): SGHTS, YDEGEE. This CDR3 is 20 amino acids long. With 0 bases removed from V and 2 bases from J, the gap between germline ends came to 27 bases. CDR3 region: CASSLVESYAPPIKAYEQYF. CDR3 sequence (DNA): TGTGCCAGCAGCTTGGTCGAGTCCTATGCCCCCCCCATCAAAGCCTACGAGCAGTACTTC.

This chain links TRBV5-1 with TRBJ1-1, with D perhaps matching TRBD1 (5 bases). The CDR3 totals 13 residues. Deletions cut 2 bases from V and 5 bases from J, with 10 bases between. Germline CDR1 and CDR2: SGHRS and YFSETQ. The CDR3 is CASSLTGGTEAFF. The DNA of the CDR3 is TGCGCCAGCAGCTTAACCGGGGGGACTGAAGCTTTCTTT.

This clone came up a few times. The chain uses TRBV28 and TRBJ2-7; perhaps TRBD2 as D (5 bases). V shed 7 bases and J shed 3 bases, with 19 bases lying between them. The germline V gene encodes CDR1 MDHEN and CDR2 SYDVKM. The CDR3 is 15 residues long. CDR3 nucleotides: TGTGCCAGCACCGTGACGGGGAGTACGGACTACGAGCAGTACTTC. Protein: CASTVTGSTDYEQYF.

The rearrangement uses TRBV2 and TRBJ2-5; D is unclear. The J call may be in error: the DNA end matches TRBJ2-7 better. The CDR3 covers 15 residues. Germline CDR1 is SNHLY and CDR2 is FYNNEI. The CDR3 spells CASSGLQGTLYEQYF. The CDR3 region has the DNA TGTGCCAGCAGTGGACTGCAAGGTACCCTCTACGAGCAGTACTTC.

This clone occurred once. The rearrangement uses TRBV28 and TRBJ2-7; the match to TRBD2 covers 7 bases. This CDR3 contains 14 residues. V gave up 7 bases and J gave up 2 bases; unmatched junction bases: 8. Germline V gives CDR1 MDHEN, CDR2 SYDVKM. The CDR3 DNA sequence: TGTGCCAGCACTACAAGCGGGACCGCCTACGAGCAGTACTTC. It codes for CASTTSGTAYEQYF.

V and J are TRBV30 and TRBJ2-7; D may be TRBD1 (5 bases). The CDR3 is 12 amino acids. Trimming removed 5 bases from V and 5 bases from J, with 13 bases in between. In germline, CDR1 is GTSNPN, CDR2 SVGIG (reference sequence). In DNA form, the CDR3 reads TGTGCCTGGGATCCAGGGTCCCACGAGCAGTACTTC. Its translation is CAWDPGSHEQYF.

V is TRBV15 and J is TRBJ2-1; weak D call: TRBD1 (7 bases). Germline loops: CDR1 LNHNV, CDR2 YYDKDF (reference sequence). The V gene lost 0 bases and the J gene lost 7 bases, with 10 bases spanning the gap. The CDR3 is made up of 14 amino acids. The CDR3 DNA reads TGTGCCACCAGCAGAGATCCAGGGGGGAATGAGCAGTTCTTC. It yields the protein CATSRDPGGNEQFF.

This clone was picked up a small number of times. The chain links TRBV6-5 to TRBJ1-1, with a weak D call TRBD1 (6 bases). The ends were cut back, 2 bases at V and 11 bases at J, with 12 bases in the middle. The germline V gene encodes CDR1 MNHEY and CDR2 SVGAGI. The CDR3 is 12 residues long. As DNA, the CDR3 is TGTGCCAGCAGTTACAAGGGGGGGCAGGCTTTCTTT. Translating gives CASSYKGGQAFF.